This T cell receptor beta chain is drawn from a study of cytomegalovirus exposure and HLA in healthy donors. Findings and limits, study-wide: After further analysis at a later stage, around 17,000 TCR beta sequences were associated with HLA alleles at 0.05 false discovery rate. When analyzed later, a missense DCLRE1C variant was found to be linked to TCR beta V- and J-gene trimming. Some V segments, including TRBV6-2 and TRBV6-3, were excluded as indistinguishable.

Although they were nominally healthy when sampled, donors likely had unrecorded immune exposures. Use of 60 Vbeta and 13 Jbeta primers characterized the PCR. The assay was immunoSEQ multiplex PCR, and TCRdb's table has in-frame clones only and misses some. The sample has under 200,000 clones; around three quarters are singletons. The CDR3 is 17 amino acids. The V gene's germline CDR1 is SGDLS and CDR2 YYNGEE. V lost 4 bases and J lost 4; bases outside the gene matches: 12. About this clone itself: Its target is not known.

The J gene is TRBJ2-5, the V gene TRBV9; TRBD2 aligns across 11 bases. Sequenced sample: PBMCs. The TCR was taken from a man aged 35 to 55 in good health and CMV-seronegative. As DNA, the CDR3 is TGTGCCAGCAGCTCAACCGCTACTAGCGGGGGAGGAGAGACCCAGTACTTC. Its protein is CASSSTATSGGGETQYF. Full variable domain (missing parts from reference TRBV9 and TRBJ2-5): DSGVTQTPKHLITATGQRVTLRCSPRSGDLSVYWYQQSLDQGLQFLIQYYNGEERAKGNILERFSAQQFPDLHSELNLSSLELGDSALYFCASSSTATSGGGETQYFGPGTRLLVL.